This TCR beta chain was sequenced during a study of beta chain features in type 1 diabetes. Findings and limits, study-wide: The naive, central memory and Treg TCRB repertoires looked more alike in patients than they did in healthy donors.

The V end was cut by 4 bases, the J end by 7 bases, with 11 bases between. The germline V gene has CDR1 SGHDT and CDR2 YYEEEE. CDR3 length equals 12 residues. Every sorted population was more than 98% pure. On this clone: Its antigen remains unidentified.

The authors reverse transcribed all of the isolated RNA, so sequencing captured expressed TCRB transcripts. The table came from immunoSEQ multiplex PCR; TCRdb's copy has only in-frame clones and leaves some out. This sample carries 200,000 to 250,000 clones, about 63% of them seen once, and the ten largest clones take 0.053%. The clonotype was recovered from a man aged 30 to 39 in good health. The genes are TRBV5-6 and TRBJ1-2; D is perhaps TRBD1 (6 bases). The specimen sequenced was naive CD4+ T cells from blood. CDR3 DNA sequence: TGTGCCAGCAGCGGAAAAGGGGGTGGCTACACCTTC. This gives the protein CASSGKGGGYTF.